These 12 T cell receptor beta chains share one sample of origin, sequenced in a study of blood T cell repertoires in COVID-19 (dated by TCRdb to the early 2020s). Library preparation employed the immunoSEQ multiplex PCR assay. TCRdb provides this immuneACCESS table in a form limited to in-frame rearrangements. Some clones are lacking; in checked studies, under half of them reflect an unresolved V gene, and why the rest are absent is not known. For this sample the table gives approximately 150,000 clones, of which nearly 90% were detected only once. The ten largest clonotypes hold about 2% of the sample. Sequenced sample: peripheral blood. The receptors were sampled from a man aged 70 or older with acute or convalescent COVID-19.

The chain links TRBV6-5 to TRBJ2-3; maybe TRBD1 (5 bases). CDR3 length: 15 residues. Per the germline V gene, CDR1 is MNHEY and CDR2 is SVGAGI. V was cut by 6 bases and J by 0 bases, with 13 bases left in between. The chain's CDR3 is CASRRQLTSTDTQYF. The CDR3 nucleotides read TGTGCCAGCAGGCGACAGCTGACTAGCACAGATACGCAGTATTTT.

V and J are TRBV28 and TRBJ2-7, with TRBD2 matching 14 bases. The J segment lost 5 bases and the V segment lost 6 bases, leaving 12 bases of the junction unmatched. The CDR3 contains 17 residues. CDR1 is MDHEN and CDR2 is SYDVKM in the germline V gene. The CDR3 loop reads CASRSLGTSGRVDEQYF. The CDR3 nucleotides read TGTGCCAGCAGATCACTCGGGACTAGCGGGAGAGTGGACGAGCAGTACTTC.

The CDR3 loop reads CASSGTVPYGYTF. The CDR3 DNA sequence: TGTGCCAGCAGTGGGACAGTTCCCTATGGCTACACCTTC. This rearrangement joins TRBV2 to TRBJ1-2; possibly TRBD1 for D (6 bases). The CDR3 contains 13 residues. V shed 4 bases and J shed 4 bases, with 10 bases lying between them. Germline V CDR1 and CDR2: SNHLY, FYNNEI.

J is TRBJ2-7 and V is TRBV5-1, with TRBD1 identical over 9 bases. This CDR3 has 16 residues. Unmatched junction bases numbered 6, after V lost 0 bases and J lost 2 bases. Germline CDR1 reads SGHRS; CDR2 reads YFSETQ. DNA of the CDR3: TGCGCCAGCAGCTTGGGACAGGGGGAATGGACCTACGAGCAGTACTTC. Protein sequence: CASSLGQGEWTYEQYF.

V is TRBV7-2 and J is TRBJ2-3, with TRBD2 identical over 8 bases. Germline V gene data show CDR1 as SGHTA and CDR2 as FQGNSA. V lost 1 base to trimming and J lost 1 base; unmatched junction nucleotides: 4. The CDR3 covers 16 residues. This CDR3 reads CASSLGISGGTDTQYF. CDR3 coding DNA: TGTGCCAGCAGCTTAGGAATTAGCGGGGGCACAGATACGCAGTATTTT.

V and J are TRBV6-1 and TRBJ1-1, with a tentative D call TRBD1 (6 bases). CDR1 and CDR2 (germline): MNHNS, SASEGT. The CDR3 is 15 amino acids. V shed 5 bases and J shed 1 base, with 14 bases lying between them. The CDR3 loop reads CASSPGGAGNTEAFF. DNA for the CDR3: TGTGCCAGCAGTCCGGGGGGCGCGGGGAACACTGAAGCTTTCTTT.

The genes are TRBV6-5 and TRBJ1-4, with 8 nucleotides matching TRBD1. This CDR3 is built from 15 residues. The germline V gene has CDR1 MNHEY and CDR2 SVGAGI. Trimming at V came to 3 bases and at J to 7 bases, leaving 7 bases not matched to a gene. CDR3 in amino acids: CASSYTGGVGEKLFF. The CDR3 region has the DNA TGTGCCAGCAGTTATACAGGGGGTGTAGGTGAAAAACTGTTTTTT.

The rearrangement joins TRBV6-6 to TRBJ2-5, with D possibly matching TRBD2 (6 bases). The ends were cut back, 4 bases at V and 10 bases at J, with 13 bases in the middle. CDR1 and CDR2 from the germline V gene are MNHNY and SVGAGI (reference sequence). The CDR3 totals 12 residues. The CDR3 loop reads CASSSGVGDQYF. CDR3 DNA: TGTGCCAGCAGTTCGGGGGTCGGCGACCAGTACTTC.

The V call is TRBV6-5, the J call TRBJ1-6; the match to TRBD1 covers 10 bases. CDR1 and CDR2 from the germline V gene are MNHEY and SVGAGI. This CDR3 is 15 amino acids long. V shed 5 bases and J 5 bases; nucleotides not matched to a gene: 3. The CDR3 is CASSQDRGNNSPLHF. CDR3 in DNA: TGTGCCAGCAGTCAGGACAGGGGGAATAATTCACCCCTCCACTTT.

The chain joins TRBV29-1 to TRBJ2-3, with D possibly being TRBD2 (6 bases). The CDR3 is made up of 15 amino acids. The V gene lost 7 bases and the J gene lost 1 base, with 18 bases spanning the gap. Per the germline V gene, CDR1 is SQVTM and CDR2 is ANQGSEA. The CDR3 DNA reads TGCAGCGCTGACGGAGTGACGGGGGGCACAGATACGCAGTATTTT. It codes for CSADGVTGGTDTQYF.

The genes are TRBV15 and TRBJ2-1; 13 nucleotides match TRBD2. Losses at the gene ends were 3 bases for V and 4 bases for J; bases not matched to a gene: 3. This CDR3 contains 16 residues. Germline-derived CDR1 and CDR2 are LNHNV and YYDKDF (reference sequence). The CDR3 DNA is TGTGCCACCAGCAGGAGGACTAGCGGGGGATACAATGAGCAGTTCTTC. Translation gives CATSRRTSGGYNEQFF.

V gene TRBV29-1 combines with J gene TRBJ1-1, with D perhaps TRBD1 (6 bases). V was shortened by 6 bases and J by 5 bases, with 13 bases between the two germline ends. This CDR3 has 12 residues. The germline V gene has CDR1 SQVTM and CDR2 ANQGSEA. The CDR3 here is CSVRETGTEAFF. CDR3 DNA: TGCAGCGTGCGAGAAACAGGGACTGAAGCTTTCTTT.